The clone carrying this T cell receptor (beta chain) has just a few counts. Its target is not known. This specimen comes from a study of T cell repertoires in cytomegalovirus infection. Study details: Selected CMV epitopes included recently identified HLA-C-restricted ones as well as well-studied HLA-B-restricted ones. Points from the study as a whole: HLA-C-restricted CMV-specific TCR beta clonotypes prevailed in the ex vivo response.

MiXCR, applied by TCRdb to the reads, yields one record per CDR3 protein. In the table there are some 800,000 distinct CDR3 sequences, roughly 33% of which are singletons. The CDR3 sequence is 14 residues long. Germline V lookup: CDR1 SEHNR, CDR2 FQNEAQ (reference sequence). With V trimmed by 5 bases and J by 9 bases, 12 bases remained unmatched. The J gene is TRBJ2-7, the V gene TRBV7-9, with 8 bases aligning to TRBD1. The sequenced sample was cultured CD8+ T cells from PBMCs, obtained from culture after CMV antigen stimulation. The source is a human donor in good health (CMV status not recorded). Some clones in this sample may be carry-over from other donors' samples. The CDR3 nucleotides read TGTGCCAGCAGCCCAACTCAACAGGGGGTCGCGCAGTACTTC. Its protein is CASSPTQQGVAQYF.